This TCR beta chain was identified during a study of T cell clonality in common variable immunodeficiency. General study points: What drives increased CVID clonality needs T cell subpopulation sequencing. Reportedly, TCR beta sequences from common variable immunodeficiency showed fewer deletions and N-nucleotide insertions.

The method was immunoSEQ multiplex PCR; TCRdb's version includes in-frame clones alone and lacks a portion of them. This sample shows tens of thousands of clones and no singletons; roughly 2.8% rests with the ten largest. This clone was recorded at least ten times. Antigen unknown. Coverage ceases 3 residues before the CDR3 finishes, and the germline J gene fills in the end. Each donor provided about 4.5 to 8.5 ml of heparinized whole blood. CDR3 size: 16 residues. Trimming left V 4 bases short and J 6 bases short, with 19 bases between. The germline gives CDR1 MNHNS, CDR2 SASEGT. The sequence was collected from a person between 18 and 69 years old in good health. Sequencing was performed on peripheral blood mononuclear cells. The chain links TRBV6-1 to TRBJ2-1, with D possibly being TRBD1 (5 bases). CDR3 DNA, as far as it was read: TGTGCCAGCAGTGGGTGGGCAGGGTACGTCGGCAATGAG. Protein product: CASSGWAGYVGNE. In full, the CDR3 reads CASSGWAGYVGNEQFF.